This TCR beta chain was obtained from a study of T cells after yellow fever vaccination. Study outcomes and limitations: Researchers cautioned that FACS-sorted repertoires could harbor abundant clonotypes contaminating from the bulk population. Overall, a small share of clonotypes was seen in both CD4 and CD8 compartments.

This clonotype was counted between two and nine times. 5'RACE template switching added a universal primer site and UMIs to TCR cDNA. TCRdb re-analysed the 5' RACE reads in MiXCR, keeping a single row per CDR3 protein. In the table there are around 88,000 distinct CDR3 sequences, less than 15% of which are singletons. The trim removed 1 base at V and 2 bases at J, leaving 4 bases unmatched. The CDR3 length is 15 residues. Germline-derived CDR1 and CDR2 are SEHNR and FQNEAQ (reference sequence). This material consisted of CD8+ T cells not binding an NS4B(214-222) dextramer, sorted from PBMCs, taken 20 to 25 days after the first yellow fever vaccination. The receptor comes from a man younger than 30 who received the YFV17D yellow fever vaccine. The chain is built from TRBV7-9 and TRBJ2-7, with 8 bases identical to TRBD1. The CDR3 protein is CASSLDTGGTYEQYF. For the CDR3, the DNA is TGTGCCAGCAGCTTAGACACAGGGGGGACCTACGAGCAGTACTTC.